This TCR beta chain is from a study of shared clonotypes between healthy human individuals. Study findings and constraints: Larger estimated richness was generally seen in naive subsets than in memory subsets. A few donors shared roughly 5% of their naive CD4 clonotypes.

CDR1 and CDR2 (germline): MNHNS, SASEGT. The CDR3 has 16 residues. V was clipped by 2 bases and J by 6 bases, with 19 bases between them. Those who donated, Caucasian adults without exception, all lived in Nashville, Tennessee. The material for each subset, its genomic DNA, was split evenly across several immunoSEQ plates. Clones were sequenced by immunoSEQ multiplex PCR, and TCRdb holds only the in-frame ones, with some missing. Among about 1 million clones listed, more than 60% were seen once. Of note for this clone: Its cognate antigen is unknown.

The J gene is TRBJ1-2, the V gene TRBV6-1; D remains unclear. The clonotype comes from a young man in good health. Sequenced sample: memory CD4+ T cells sorted from blood. Subset given: CD45RA-negative fraction. CDR3 coding DNA: TGTGCCAGCAGTGAAATGGCCAGCTCAGGCCGGGATGGCTACACCTTC. Protein product: CASSEMASSGRDGYTF.